This T cell receptor beta chain is from a study of monozygotic twins with inflammatory bowel disease. Study results and caveats: The analysis did not separate different T cell subtypes. The co-twins with IBD showed lower TCRbeta diversity (inverse Simpson) than their healthy siblings. IBD patients shared fewer clonotypes with other individuals than healthy twins, especially patients with disease activity signs.

Germline CDR1 SNHLY, CDR2 FYNNEI. The CDR3 totals 13 residues. Concerning this clonotype itself: What it binds is not known.

With eight separate reactions per sample, the authors made cDNA. Reanalyzing the 5' RACE reads, TCRdb keeps one entry per CDR3 protein, without DNA. This repertoire includes fewer than 550,000 distinct CDR3 sequences. The receptor was derived from a human donor with ulcerative colitis or Crohn's disease, or a healthy co-twin of an affected twin (not recorded which). The chain is built from TRBV2 and TRBJ2-5; TCRdb proposes TRBD1, but this gene call is untestable without DNA. Sequenced material: blood. The CDR3 here is CASCREQEETQYF. The whole variable domain, remainder taken from reference TRBV2 and TRBJ2-5, is EPEVTQTPSHQVTQMGQEVILRCVPISNHLYFYWYRQILGQKVEFLVSFYNNEISEKSEIFDDQFSVERPDGSNFTLKIRSTKLEDSAMYFCASCREQEETQYFGPGTRLLVL.